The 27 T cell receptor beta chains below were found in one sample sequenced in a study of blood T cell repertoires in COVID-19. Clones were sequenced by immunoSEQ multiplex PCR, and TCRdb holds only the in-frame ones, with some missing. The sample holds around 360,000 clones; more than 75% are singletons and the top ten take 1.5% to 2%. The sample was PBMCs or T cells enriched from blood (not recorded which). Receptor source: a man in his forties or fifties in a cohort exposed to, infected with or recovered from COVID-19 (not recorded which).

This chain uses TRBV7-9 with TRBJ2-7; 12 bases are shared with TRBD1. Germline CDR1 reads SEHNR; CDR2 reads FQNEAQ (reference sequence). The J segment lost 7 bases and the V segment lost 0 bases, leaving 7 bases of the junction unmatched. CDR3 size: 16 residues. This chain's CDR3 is CASSLATGQGAGEQYF. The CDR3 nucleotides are TGTGCCAGCAGCTTAGCAACGGGACAGGGGGCGGGAGAGCAGTACTTC.

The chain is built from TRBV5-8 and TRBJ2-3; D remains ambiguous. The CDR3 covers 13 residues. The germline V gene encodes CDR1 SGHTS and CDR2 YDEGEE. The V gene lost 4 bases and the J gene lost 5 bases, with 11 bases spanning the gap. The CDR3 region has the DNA TGTGCCAGCAGCCTCCTTCTAGGAGATACGCAGTATTTT. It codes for CASSLLLGDTQYF.

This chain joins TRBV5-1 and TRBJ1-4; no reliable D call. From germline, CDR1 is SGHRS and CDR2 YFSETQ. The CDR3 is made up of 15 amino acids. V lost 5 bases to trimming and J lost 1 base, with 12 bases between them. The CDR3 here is CASRPTPGTNEKLFF. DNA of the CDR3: TGCGCCAGCAGGCCAACACCAGGAACTAATGAAAAACTGTTTTTT.

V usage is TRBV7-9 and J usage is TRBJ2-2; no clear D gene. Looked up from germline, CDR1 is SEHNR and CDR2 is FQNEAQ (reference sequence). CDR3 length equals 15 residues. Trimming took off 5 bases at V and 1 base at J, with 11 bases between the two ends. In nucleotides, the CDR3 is TGTGCCAGCAGCCCCTTTTCGGGGAACACCGGGGAGCTGTTTTTT. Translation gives CASSPFSGNTGELFF.

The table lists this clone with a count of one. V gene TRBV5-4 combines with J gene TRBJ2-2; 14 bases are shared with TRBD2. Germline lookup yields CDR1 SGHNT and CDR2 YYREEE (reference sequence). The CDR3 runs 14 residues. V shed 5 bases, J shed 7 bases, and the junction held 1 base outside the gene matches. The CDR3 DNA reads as TGTGCCAGCAGGGGGACTAGCGGGAGCGGGGAGCTGTTTTTT. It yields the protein CASRGTSGSGELFF.

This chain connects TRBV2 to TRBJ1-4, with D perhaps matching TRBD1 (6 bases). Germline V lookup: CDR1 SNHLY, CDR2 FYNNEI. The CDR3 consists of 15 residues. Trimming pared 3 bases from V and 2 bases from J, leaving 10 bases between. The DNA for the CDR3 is TGTGCCAGCAGTGACAGGGGAAGGACTAATGAAAAACTGTTTTTT. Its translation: CASSDRGRTNEKLFF.

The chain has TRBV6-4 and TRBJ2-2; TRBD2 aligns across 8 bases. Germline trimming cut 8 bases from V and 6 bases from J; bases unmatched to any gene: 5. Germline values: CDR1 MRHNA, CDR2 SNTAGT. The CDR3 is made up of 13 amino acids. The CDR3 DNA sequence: TGTGCCAGCGGGAGCGGGAGCGCCGGGGAGCTGTTTTTT. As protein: CASGSGSAGELFF.

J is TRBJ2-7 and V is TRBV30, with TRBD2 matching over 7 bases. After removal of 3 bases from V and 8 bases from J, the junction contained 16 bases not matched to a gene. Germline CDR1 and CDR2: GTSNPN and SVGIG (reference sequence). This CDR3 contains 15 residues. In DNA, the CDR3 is TGTGCCTGGAGAGCCAAGGGAATAGCGGGTATCAAGCAGTACTTC. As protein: CAWRAKGIAGIKQYF.

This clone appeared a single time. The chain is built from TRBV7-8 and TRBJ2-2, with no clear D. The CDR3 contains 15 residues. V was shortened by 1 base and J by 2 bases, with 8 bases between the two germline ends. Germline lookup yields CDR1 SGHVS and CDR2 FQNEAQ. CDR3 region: CASSLVLRNTGELFF. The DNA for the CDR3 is TGTGCCAGCAGCTTAGTACTGAGAAACACCGGGGAGCTGTTTTTT.

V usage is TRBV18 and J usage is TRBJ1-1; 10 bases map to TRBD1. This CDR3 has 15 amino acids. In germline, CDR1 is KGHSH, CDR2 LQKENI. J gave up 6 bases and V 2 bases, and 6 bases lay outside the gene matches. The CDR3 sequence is CASSPKGQGVAEAFF. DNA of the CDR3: TGTGCCAGCTCACCAAAAGGACAGGGGGTAGCTGAAGCTTTCTTT.

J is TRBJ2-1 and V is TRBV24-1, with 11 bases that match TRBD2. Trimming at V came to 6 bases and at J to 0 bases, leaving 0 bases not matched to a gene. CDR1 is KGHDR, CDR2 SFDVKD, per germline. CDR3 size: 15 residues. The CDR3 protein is CATSTSGSSYNEQFF. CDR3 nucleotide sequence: TGTGCCACCAGTACTAGCGGGAGCTCCTACAATGAGCAGTTCTTC.

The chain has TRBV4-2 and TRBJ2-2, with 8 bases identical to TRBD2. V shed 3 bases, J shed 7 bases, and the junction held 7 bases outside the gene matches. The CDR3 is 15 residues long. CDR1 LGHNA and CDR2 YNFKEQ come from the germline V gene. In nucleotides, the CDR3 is TGTGCCAGCAGCCACCGGGAGGGAGGCTACGGGGAGCTGTTTTTT. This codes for CASSHREGGYGELFF.

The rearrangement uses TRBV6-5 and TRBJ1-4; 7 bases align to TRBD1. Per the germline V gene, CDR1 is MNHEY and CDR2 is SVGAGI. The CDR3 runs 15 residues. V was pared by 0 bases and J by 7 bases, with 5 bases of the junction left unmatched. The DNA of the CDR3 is TGTGCCAGCAGTTACTCAAGACAGGGCACTGAAAAACTGTTTTTT. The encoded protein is CASSYSRQGTEKLFF.

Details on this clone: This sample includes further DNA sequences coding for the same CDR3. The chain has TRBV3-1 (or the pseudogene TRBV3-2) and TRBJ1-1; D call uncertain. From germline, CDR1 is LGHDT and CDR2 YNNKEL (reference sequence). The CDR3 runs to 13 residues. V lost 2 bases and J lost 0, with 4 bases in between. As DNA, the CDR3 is TGTGCCAGCAGCCAAAACATGAACACTGAAGCTTTCTTT. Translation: CASSQNMNTEAFF.

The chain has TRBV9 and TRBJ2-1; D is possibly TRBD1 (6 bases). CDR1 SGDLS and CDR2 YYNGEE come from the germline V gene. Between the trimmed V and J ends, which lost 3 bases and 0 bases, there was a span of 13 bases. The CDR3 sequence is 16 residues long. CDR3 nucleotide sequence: TGTGCCAGCAGCGACCACAGGGACGTCTCCTACAATGAGCAGTTCTTC. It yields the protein CASSDHRDVSYNEQFF.

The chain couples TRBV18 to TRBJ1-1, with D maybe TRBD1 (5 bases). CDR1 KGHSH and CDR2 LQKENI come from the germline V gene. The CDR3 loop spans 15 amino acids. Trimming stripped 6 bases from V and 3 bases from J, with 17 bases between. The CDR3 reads CASSLNGGIDTEAFF. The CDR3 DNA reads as TGTGCCAGCTCCCTAAATGGGGGGATCGACACTGAAGCTTTCTTT.

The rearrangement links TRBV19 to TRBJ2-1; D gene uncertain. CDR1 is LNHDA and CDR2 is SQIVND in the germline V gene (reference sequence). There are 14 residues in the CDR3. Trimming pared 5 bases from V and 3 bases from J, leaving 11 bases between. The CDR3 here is CASSRERVYNEQFF. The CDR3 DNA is TGTGCCAGTAGTCGAGAGCGAGTCTACAATGAGCAGTTCTTC.

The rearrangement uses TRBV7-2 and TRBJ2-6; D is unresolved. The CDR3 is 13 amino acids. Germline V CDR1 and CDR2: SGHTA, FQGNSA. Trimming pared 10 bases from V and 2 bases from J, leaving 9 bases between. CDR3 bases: TGTGCCACCTCCGGTACTGGGGCCAACGTCCTGACTTTC. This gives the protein CATSGTGANVLTF.

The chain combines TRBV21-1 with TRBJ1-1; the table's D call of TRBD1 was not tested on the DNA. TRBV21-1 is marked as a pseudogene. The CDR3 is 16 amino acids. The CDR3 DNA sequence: TGTGCCAGCACCACAAAAACTCCCCGAGGGGGCACTGAAGCTTTCTTT. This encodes CASTTKTPRGGTEAFF.

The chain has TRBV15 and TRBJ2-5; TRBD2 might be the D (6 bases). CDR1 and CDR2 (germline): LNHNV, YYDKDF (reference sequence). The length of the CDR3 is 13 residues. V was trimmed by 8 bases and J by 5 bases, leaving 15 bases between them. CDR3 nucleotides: TGTGCCACCGGGACTCCGAACACCGAGACCCAGTACTTC. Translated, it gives CATGTPNTETQYF.

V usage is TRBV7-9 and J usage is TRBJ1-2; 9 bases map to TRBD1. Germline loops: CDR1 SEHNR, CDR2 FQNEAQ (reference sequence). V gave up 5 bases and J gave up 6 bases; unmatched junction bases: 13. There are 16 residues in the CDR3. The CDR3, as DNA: TGTGCCAGCAGCCTGGGTCCCGGGACAGGGTTTGATGGCTACACCTTC. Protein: CASSLGPGTGFDGYTF.

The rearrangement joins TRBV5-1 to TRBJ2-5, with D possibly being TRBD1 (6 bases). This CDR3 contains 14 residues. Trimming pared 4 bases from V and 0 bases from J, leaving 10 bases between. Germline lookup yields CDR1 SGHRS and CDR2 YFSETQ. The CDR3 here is CASSPGQHQETQYF. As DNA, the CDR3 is TGCGCCAGCAGCCCGGGACAACACCAAGAGACCCAGTACTTC.

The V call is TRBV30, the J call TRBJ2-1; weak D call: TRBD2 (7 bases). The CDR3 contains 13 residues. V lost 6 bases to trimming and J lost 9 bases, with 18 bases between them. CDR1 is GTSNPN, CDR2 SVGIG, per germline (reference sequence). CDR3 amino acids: CACWRGGGSEQFF. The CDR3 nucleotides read TGTGCCTGCTGGAGGGGGGGAGGGAGTGAGCAGTTCTTC.

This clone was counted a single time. The CDR3 sequence: CASSYGPERGGYEQYF. The CDR3, as DNA: TGTGCCAGCAGTTACGGTCCGGAACGGGGTGGCTACGAGCAGTACTTC. The chain combines TRBV6-2 or TRBV6-3 with TRBJ2-7; the D gene is possibly TRBD2 (5 bases). This CDR3 contains 16 residues. V was trimmed by 2 bases and J by 3 bases, leaving 17 bases between them. Germline-derived CDR1 and CDR2 are MNHEY and SVGEGT.

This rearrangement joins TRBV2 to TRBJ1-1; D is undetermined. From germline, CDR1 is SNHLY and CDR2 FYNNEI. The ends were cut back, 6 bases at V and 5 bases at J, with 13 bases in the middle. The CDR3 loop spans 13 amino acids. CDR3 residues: CASSRGRGTEAFF. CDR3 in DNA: TGTGCCAGCAGCCGAGGGCGGGGTACTGAAGCTTTCTTT.

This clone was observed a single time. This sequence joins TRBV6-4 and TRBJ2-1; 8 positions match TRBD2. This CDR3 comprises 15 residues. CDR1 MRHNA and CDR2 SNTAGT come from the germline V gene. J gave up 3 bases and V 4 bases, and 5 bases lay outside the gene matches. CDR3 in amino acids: CASSVSGMDYNEQFF. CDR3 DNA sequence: TGTGCCAGCAGTGTTAGCGGGATGGACTACAATGAGCAGTTCTTC.

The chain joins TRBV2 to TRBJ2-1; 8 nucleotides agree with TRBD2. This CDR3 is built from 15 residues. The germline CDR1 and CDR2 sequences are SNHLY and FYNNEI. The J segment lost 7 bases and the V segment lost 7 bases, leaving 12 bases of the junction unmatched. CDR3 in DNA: TGTGCCAGCAACAAGGGACTAGGTTTTAATAATGAGCAGTTCTTC. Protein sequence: CASNKGLGFNNEQFF.